Sequencing of this T cell receptor (beta chain) was carried out in a study of OX40 agonist ivuxolimab in advanced cancers. Study in general: Patient treatment consisted of intravenous ivuxolimab administration every 2 weeks at 0.01 to 10 mg/kg. Cancers in dose escalation were hepatocellular, melanoma, renal cell and head and neck.

CDR3 length: 14 residues. V lost 0 bases, J lost 2 bases, and 7 bases lay in between. Germline V gene data show CDR1 as LNHNV and CDR2 as YYDKDF (reference sequence). Study outcomes and limitations: Dosing at 0.1 to 3.0 mg/kg was accompanied by clonal expansion of CD4+ and CD8+ blood T cells by week 6. The expanded peripheral T cells' antigen specificity was not determined.

Assay used: immunoSEQ multiplex PCR; TCRdb lists only in-frame clones, some missing. The sample yields tens of thousands of clones, approximately 81% seen once. This clone was observed a handful of times. Its antigen is unidentified. Sequencing used CD4+ or CD8+ T cells sorted from blood, obtained in a trial of the OX40 agonist ivuxolimab. V gene TRBV15 combines with J gene TRBJ2-5, with D tentatively TRBD1 (6 bases). This receptor was taken from an adult with an advanced solid tumor such as melanoma, head and neck, liver or kidney cancer. CDR3 amino acids: CATSRDGQQETQYF. The CDR3 coding sequence is TGTGCCACCAGCAGAGATGGACAGCAAGAGACCCAGTACTTC.